The 16 T cell receptor beta chains below come from one sample, sequenced in a study of blood T cell repertoires in COVID-19. Repertoires were generated with immunoSEQ multiplex PCR, while TCRdb's copy carries only in-frame clones and drops some. Among around 250,000 clones listed, 84% were seen once. The material sequenced was peripheral blood. The receptors were gathered from a human donor in a cohort sampled during active COVID-19.

The chain couples TRBV7-8 to TRBJ1-1; TRBD1 matches at 7 bases. This CDR3 contains 15 residues. V lost 4 bases, J lost 0 bases, and 5 bases stayed unmatched. CDR1 SGHVS and CDR2 FQNEAQ come from the germline V gene. The chain's CDR3 is CASSSRDSLNTEAFF. CDR3 sequence (DNA): TGTGCCAGCAGCTCCCGGGACAGTTTGAACACTGAAGCTTTCTTT. Using reference TRBV7-8 and TRBJ1-1 for the parts outside the CDR3, the full variable domain is GAGVSQSPRYKVAKRGQDVALRCDPISGHVSLFWYQQALGQGPEFLTYFQNEAQLDKSGLPSDRFFAERPEGSVSTLKIQRTQQEDSAVYLCASSSRDSLNTEAFFGQGTRLTVV.

The chain carries TRBV7-9 and TRBJ2-2; weak D call: TRBD2 (5 bases). The germline V gene has CDR1 SEHNR and CDR2 FQNEAQ (reference sequence). Trimming pared 6 bases from V and 7 bases from J, leaving 9 bases between. The CDR3 is 12 amino acids. Here the CDR3 DNA reads TGTGCCAGCAGGAGGGCAAACGGGGAGCTGTTTTTT. Its protein is CASRRANGELFF.

The rearrangement links TRBV4-2 to TRBJ2-7; D is perhaps TRBD1 (6 bases). The CDR3 is 14 amino acids. Per germline, CDR1 LGHNA and CDR2 YNFKEQ. Trimming took 3 bases from V and 12 from J, leaving 21 bases between them. CDR3 amino acids: CASSHSTGGDPRYF. DNA of the CDR3: TGTGCCAGCAGCCATTCGACAGGTGGGGACCCTAGGTACTTC.

This clone was found once. The CDR3 loop is CASSPLSRMVDEQYF. The CDR3 bases are TGTGCCAGCAGTCCCCTTTCCAGGATGGTTGACGAGCAGTACTTC. The chain carries TRBV2 and TRBJ2-7; no reliable D call. The CDR3 has 15 amino acids. Trimming pared 5 bases from V and 5 bases from J, leaving 19 bases between. CDR1 is SNHLY and CDR2 is FYNNEI in the germline V gene.

This chain connects TRBV7-2 to TRBJ2-3; 9 positions match TRBD2. The CDR3 runs to 15 residues. V lost 2 bases to trimming and J lost 6 bases; unmatched junction nucleotides: 6. Germline CDR1 and CDR2: SGHTA and FQGNSA. The CDR3 DNA sequence: TGTGCCAGCAGCTTAAGGCGGGGGGGAACGGATACGCAGTATTTT. Its translation is CASSLRRGGTDTQYF. Full variable domain (missing parts from reference TRBV7-2 and TRBJ2-3): GAGVSQSPSNKVTEKGKDVELRCDPISGHTALYWYRQSLGQGLEFLIYFQGNSAPDKSGLPSDRFSAERTGGSVSTLTIQRTQQEDSAVYLCASSLRRGGTDTQYFGPGTRLTVL.

This chain connects TRBV6-2 or TRBV6-3 to TRBJ1-2, with 8 bases aligning to TRBD1. J gave up 4 bases and V 3 bases, and 4 bases lay outside the gene matches. The germline V gene encodes CDR1 MNHEY and CDR2 SVGEGT. The CDR3 covers 14 residues. In DNA, the CDR3 is TGTGCCAGCAGTTATATGGACAGGGCCTATGGCTACACCTTC. Its protein product is CASSYMDRAYGYTF.

This rearrangement joins TRBV21-1 to TRBJ1-2; the table's D call TRBD1 went unverified against the DNA. TRBV21-1 is annotated as a pseudogene. CDR3 length equals 17 residues. The CDR3 DNA is TGTGCCAGCAGCAAAGGGCGGAAGTCGAGGGACAAAGAGGGCTACACCTTC. It specifies CASSKGRKSRDKEGYTF.

V is TRBV7-9 and J is TRBJ1-4; possible D gene TRBD1, 5 bases. The CDR3 is 16 amino acids. V lost 3 bases, J lost 10 bases, and 21 bases lay in between. Germline-derived CDR1 and CDR2 are SEHNR and FQNEAQ (reference sequence). CDR3 nucleotides: TGTGCCAGCAGCTTGAGTACCGGGACCGGGGGGGGAAAACTGTTTTTT. Amino acids: CASSLSTGTGGGKLFF. The full variable domain, in which reference TRBV7-9 and TRBJ1-4 provide the parts outside the CDR3, is DTGVSQNPRHKITKRGQNVTFRCDPISEHNRLYWYRQTLGQGPEFLTYFQNEAQLEKSRLLSDRFSAERPKGSFSTLEIQRTEQGDSAMYLCASSLSTGTGGGKLFFGSGTQLSVL.

The J gene is TRBJ2-3, the V gene TRBV19; no definite D call. The CDR3 consists of 13 residues. The germline V gene has CDR1 LNHDA and CDR2 SQIVND (reference sequence). Trimming removed 5 bases from V and 3 bases from J, with 9 bases in between. The CDR3 nucleotides are TGTGCCAGTAGTCTCTCAGGTACAGATACGCAGTATTTT. As protein: CASSLSGTDTQYF.

This CDR3 reads CASSLSASGTRSTDTQYF. The CDR3 DNA reads as TGTGCCAGCAGCTTATCGGCTAGCGGGACCCGTAGCACAGATACGCAGTATTTT. The rearrangement links TRBV7-3 to TRBJ2-3, with 9 bases fitting TRBD2. The CDR3 length is 18 residues. Trimming cost V 2 bases and J 0 bases; bases outside gene matches: 9. The germline CDR1 and CDR2 sequences are SGHTA and FQGTGA.

This clone was found a few times. The rearrangement joins TRBV7-8 to TRBJ2-7, with 9 positions matching TRBD2. Germline V gene sequence: CDR1 SGHVS, CDR2 FQNEAQ. J was trimmed by 6 bases and V by 6 bases; bases with no gene match: 9. The CDR3 contains 14 residues. The CDR3 sequence is CASRPFSGSFEQYF. DNA of the CDR3: TGTGCCAGCAGACCTTTTAGCGGGAGTTTCGAGCAGTACTTC. Looking up the rest from reference TRBV7-8 and TRBJ2-7 gives the full variable domain: GAGVSQSPRYKVAKRGQDVALRCDPISGHVSLFWYQQALGQGPEFLTYFQNEAQLDKSGLPSDRFFAERPEGSVSTLKIQRTQQEDSAVYLCASRPFSGSFEQYFGPGTRLTVT.

V is TRBV6-1 and J is TRBJ1-2; D gene uncertain. The germline V gene has CDR1 MNHNS and CDR2 SASEGT. CDR3 length: 11 residues. V lost 3 bases and J lost 8, with 7 bases in between. CDR3 amino acids: CASSESLGYTF. In DNA form, the CDR3 reads TGTGCCAGCAGTGAGTCCCTGGGCTACACCTTC.

The chain has TRBV6-1 and TRBJ2-7, with TRBD1 matching over 12 bases. Trimming took 3 bases from V and 4 from J; bases not matched to a gene: 4. In germline, CDR1 is MNHNS, CDR2 SASEGT. The CDR3 has 15 residues. DNA of the CDR3: TGTGCCAGCAGTGACGTGGGACAGGGGGCATACGAGCAGTACTTC. The encoded protein is CASSDVGQGAYEQYF.

This chain connects TRBV7-3 to TRBJ2-3; 10 nucleotides align to TRBD2. The V gene's germline CDR1 is SGHTA and CDR2 FQGTGA. The CDR3 contains 13 residues. The ends lost 5 bases at V and 6 bases at J; junction bases unmatched: 2. The CDR3 is CASSLAGVDTQYF. CDR3 nucleotides: TGTGCCAGCAGCCTAGCGGGAGTGGATACGCAGTATTTT.

This clone has a handful of counts. This sequence joins TRBV10-3 and TRBJ1-2, with D unresolved. V was shortened by 1 base and J by 5 bases, with 11 bases between the two germline ends. Germline CDR1 and CDR2: ENHRY and SYGVKD. This CDR3 has 14 residues. The CDR3 spells CAISEFLTAYGYTF. The CDR3 nucleotides read TGTGCCATCAGTGAGTTTTTAACAGCTTATGGCTACACCTTC.

This clone was found once. V gene TRBV6-2 or TRBV6-3 combines with J gene TRBJ2-3, with 12 bases that match TRBD2. There are 19 residues in the CDR3. V lost 0 bases to trimming and J lost 0 bases; unmatched junction nucleotides: 7. CDR1 and CDR2 from the germline V gene are MNHEY and SVGEGT. CDR3 nucleotide sequence: TGTGCCAGCAGTTACTCACCCCGACTAGCGGGGGATAGCACAGATACGCAGTATTTT. It is translated as CASSYSPRLAGDSTDTQYF.